The clone carrying this T cell receptor (beta chain) was found a few times. Its antigen is still unknown. TCRdb ran MiXCR on the RT-PCR reads and lists one entry per CDR3 protein. The table lists 500,000 to 600,000 distinct CDR3 sequences, less than 15% of them singletons. The sample belongs to a study of response to subunit inactivated influenza vaccine. Study-level results: The authors suggested that every seasonal influenza vaccination recruits few new T cells.

Germline V gene data show CDR1 as LGHDT and CDR2 as YNNKEL (reference sequence). The CDR3 is 15 amino acids. V shed 4 bases and J shed 4 bases, with 17 bases lying between them. This receptor was taken from a man in his forties or fifties who received an inactivated influenza vaccine. Sequences were derived from PBMCs from blood, sampled about 11 days after vaccination. The chain uses TRBV3-1 and TRBJ2-7; D is perhaps TRBD2 (5 bases). CDR3 sequence (DNA): TGTGCCAGCAGCCCCTCGAGGGTTTCATCGTACGAGCAGTACTTC. This gives the protein CASSPSRVSSYEQYF.